The 8 T cell receptor beta chains below come from one sample, sequenced in a study of shared clonotypes between healthy human individuals. This table comes from immunoSEQ multiplex PCR, and its TCRdb copy is limited to in-frame clones, with some not included. The sample lists over a million clones; roughly 96% were seen once. Material: naive CD4+ T cells sorted from blood. Subset meaning: CD45RA+ positively selected. These receptors all come from a man under 40 in good health.

This rearrangement joins TRBV29-1 to TRBJ1-1; a possible D gene is TRBD1 (5 bases). V was pared by 3 bases and J by 3 bases, with 14 bases between. The CDR3 has 14 amino acids. CDR1 is SQVTM, CDR2 ANQGSEA, per germline. The CDR3 spells CSVEAGRGYTEAFF. The DNA of the CDR3 is TGCAGCGTTGAGGCAGGGAGAGGTTACACTGAAGCTTTCTTT.

This clone showed up just once. The chain is built from TRBV30 and TRBJ2-1; a weak D match, TRBD1 (6 bases). The germline V gene has CDR1 GTSNPN and CDR2 SVGIG (reference sequence). With 2 bases removed from V and 1 base from J, the gap between germline ends came to 12 bases. There are 15 residues in the CDR3. The CDR3: CAWSSTGWSYNEQFF. CDR3 bases: TGTGCCTGGAGTTCAACAGGGTGGTCCTACAATGAGCAGTTCTTC.

CDR3 in amino acids: CASSSIQGNEQFF. The DNA of the CDR3 is TGTGCCAGCAGCTCGATACAGGGGAATGAGCAGTTCTTC. The chain employs TRBV5-6 and TRBJ2-1; 7 positions match TRBD1. Germline-derived CDR1 and CDR2 are SGHDT and YYEEEE. Unmatched junction bases numbered 4, after V lost 3 bases and J lost 7 bases. There are 13 residues in the CDR3.

This chain links TRBV7-2 with TRBJ2-7; TRBD1 agrees at 10 bases. J lost 6 bases, V lost 0 bases, and 14 bases had no gene match. Germline V CDR1 and CDR2: SGHTA, FQGNSA. CDR3 length equals 18 residues. This CDR3 is CASSLAPLPGQGYSEQYF. The CDR3 DNA reads as TGTGCCAGCAGCTTAGCGCCCCTCCCGGGACAGGGGTATTCCGAGCAGTACTTC.

The rearrangement joins TRBV15 to TRBJ2-5, with 8 bases fitting TRBD2. The germline CDR1 and CDR2 sequences are LNHNV and YYDKDF (reference sequence). The CDR3 sequence is 16 residues long. Trimming at V came to 3 bases and at J to 5 bases, leaving 11 bases not matched to a gene. CDR3 region: CATSRGPGLVRETQYF. As DNA, the CDR3 is TGTGCCACCAGCAGGGGCCCGGGACTAGTGAGGGAGACCCAGTACTTC.

Points on this clone: The sample contains more than one DNA sequence encoding this CDR3. The genes are TRBV18 and TRBJ2-3; 9 bases are a match to TRBD1. V lost 2 bases, J lost 3 bases, and 6 bases stayed unmatched. Germline lookup yields CDR1 KGHSH and CDR2 LQKENI. The CDR3 is made up of 16 amino acids. The CDR3: CASSPRDRVLTDTQYF. Here the CDR3 DNA reads TGTGCCAGCTCACCAAGGGACAGGGTTTTGACAGATACGCAGTATTTT.

The CDR3 DNA is TGTGCCAGCAGCCCACAGCAGGGACAGCCCCAGCATTTT. It yields the protein CASSPQQGQPQHF. V gene TRBV7-2 combines with J gene TRBJ1-5, with a weak D call TRBD1 (5 bases). V shed 5 bases and J shed 7 bases, with 12 bases lying between them. Looked up from germline, CDR1 is SGHTA and CDR2 is FQGNSA. This CDR3 has 13 residues.

J is TRBJ2-1 and V is TRBV7-2; D gene ambiguous. This CDR3 is 13 amino acids long. Germline loops: CDR1 SGHTA, CDR2 FQGNSA. Trimming pared 4 bases from V and 9 bases from J, leaving 13 bases between. Written as DNA, the CDR3 is TGTGCCAGCAGCTCCTATGGAGCCAGTGAGCAGTTCTTC. It is translated as CASSSYGASEQFF.